At least ten counts were recorded for the clone carrying this T cell receptor beta chain. As yet, its antigen is unknown. Authors' analysis steps: The median was about 96,000 TCRs per sample, ranging roughly 20,000 to 750,000. One entry per CDR3 protein results from TCRdb running MiXCR on the RACE reads. None of the V and J calls come from the authors' own analysis; TCRdb made them. The sample gives approximately 77,000 distinct CDR3 sequences, about 6.8% of which show up once; around 1.5% is in the top ten. This sample is drawn from a study of human T cells and chemical hapten exposure. About the research overall: Small pooled library volume differences chiefly drove per-sample TCR yield variation.

Overall study results and limits: Counts of expanded TCRs (at PT1) showed a positive correlation with patch test score.

Time point: patch test 1, 2 weeks after DPC sensitization. Treatment reported: therapeutic diphenylcyclopropenone sensitization with weekly scalp DPC. Whole blood, unfractionated, served as the material for total RNA extraction. Germline V CDR1 and CDR2: SGHTA, FQGNSA. V lost 3 bases, J lost 2 bases, and 17 bases lay in between. CDR3 length equals 16 residues. Here the sequenced sample was whole blood, taken in connection with sensitization to the hapten diphenylcyclopropenone (DPC). This TCR was recovered from a woman aged 30 to 39 with alopecia areata. Some clones in this sample may be carry-over from other donors' samples. The chain links TRBV7-2 to TRBJ2-7; unclear D gene. The CDR3 region is CASSLNPGITTYEQYF. CDR3 DNA sequence: TGTGCCAGCAGCTTGAACCCCGGTATCACAACCTACGAGCAGTACTTC.